These 9 T cell receptor beta chains originate from one sample sequenced in a study of shared clonotypes between healthy human individuals. This table comes from immunoSEQ multiplex PCR, and its TCRdb copy is limited to in-frame clones, with some not included. The table shows over 950,000 clones, with around three quarters occurring only once. Sample: memory CD4+ T cells from PBMCs. Subset indicated: CD45RA-negative fraction. All receptors derive from a young man in good health. Some clones in this sample may be carry-over from other donors' samples.

The V and J genes are TRBV5-1 and TRBJ2-5, with 9 nucleotides matching TRBD1. The germline V gene encodes CDR1 SGHRS and CDR2 YFSETQ. The V segment lost 1 base and the J segment 4 bases; nucleotides outside the gene matches: 8. The CDR3 runs to 16 residues. CDR3 sequence: CASSLSPGQGGETQYF. The CDR3 coding sequence is TGCGCCAGCAGCTTGTCGCCGGGACAGGGTGGAGAGACCCAGTACTTC.

The chain is built from TRBV6-5 and TRBJ1-1, with D unresolved. The V end lost 0 bases, the J end lost 0 bases, and 8 bases lay between the germline ends. The CDR3 runs to 15 residues. Germline V gene data show CDR1 as MNHEY and CDR2 as SVGAGI. The CDR3 loop reads CASSYSRHLNTEAFF. CDR3 DNA sequence: TGTGCCAGCAGTTACTCGAGACACTTGAACACTGAAGCTTTCTTT.

J is TRBJ1-4 and V is TRBV5-4; D ambiguous. Trimming stripped 4 bases from V and 4 bases from J, with 14 bases between. CDR1 and CDR2 from the germline V gene are SGHNT and YYREEE (reference sequence). The CDR3 is 15 amino acids. CDR3 sequence: CASSAMTELNEKLFF. For the CDR3, the DNA is TGTGCCAGCAGCGCGATGACGGAACTTAATGAAAAACTGTTTTTT.

The chain joins TRBV6-1 to TRBJ2-3; a possible D gene is TRBD1 (6 bases). The V gene lost 7 bases and the J gene lost 2 bases, with 16 bases spanning the gap. Per the germline V gene, CDR1 is MNHNS and CDR2 is SASEGT. The CDR3 loop spans 15 amino acids. CDR3 sequence: CASTRGRGFTDTQYF. The CDR3 region has the DNA TGTGCCAGCACCAGGGGTAGGGGATTCACAGATACGCAGTATTTT.

The sample holds one count of this clone. Other DNA sequences in this sample translate to the same CDR3. CDR3 nucleotide sequence: TGTGCCAGCAGAGGCAACTATGGCTACACCTTC. Its protein product is CASRGNYGYTF. The chain combines TRBV28 with TRBJ1-2; D remains ambiguous. V was cut by 6 bases and J by 2 bases, with 4 bases left in between. CDR1 is MDHEN, CDR2 SYDVKM, per germline. There are 11 residues in the CDR3.

This clone was seen repeatedly, ten times or more. The rearrangement joins TRBV25-1 to TRBJ2-2; the match to TRBD1 covers 8 bases. Per germline, CDR1 MGHDK and CDR2 SYGVNS. The CDR3 totals 15 residues. V lost 2 bases to trimming and J lost 3 bases; unmatched junction nucleotides: 2. CDR3 in amino acids: CASSELDRDTGELFF. Written as DNA, the CDR3 is TGTGCCAGCAGTGAACTGGACAGGGACACCGGGGAGCTGTTTTTT.

J is TRBJ2-4 and V is TRBV6-5; 8 bases fit TRBD1. With V trimmed by 6 bases and J by 5 bases, 9 bases remained unmatched. Germline loops: CDR1 MNHEY, CDR2 SVGAGI. CDR3 length: 15 amino acids. For the CDR3, the DNA is TGTGCCAGCAGACACCTCCGGGACAGGCAAAACATTCAGTACTTC. It codes for CASRHLRDRQNIQYF.

The chain joins TRBV28 to TRBJ2-2; D is undetermined. The CDR3 is 14 amino acids. CDR1 and CDR2 (germline): MDHEN, SYDVKM. Trimming stripped 5 bases from V and 12 bases from J, with 19 bases between. In DNA, the CDR3 is TGTGCCAGCAGTGATAACCCATTCGGTCGGAAGCTGTTTTTT. It translates to CASSDNPFGRKLFF.

The chain has TRBV14 and TRBJ2-3; 7 bases fit TRBD2. The CDR3 totals 15 residues. CDR1 SGHDN and CDR2 FVKESK come from the germline V gene. V lost 5 bases, J lost 2 bases, and 7 bases stayed unmatched. The CDR3 region has the DNA TGTGCCAGCAGCTTACAAGCGGGGTACACAGATACGCAGTATTTT. Translation gives CASSLQAGYTDTQYF.